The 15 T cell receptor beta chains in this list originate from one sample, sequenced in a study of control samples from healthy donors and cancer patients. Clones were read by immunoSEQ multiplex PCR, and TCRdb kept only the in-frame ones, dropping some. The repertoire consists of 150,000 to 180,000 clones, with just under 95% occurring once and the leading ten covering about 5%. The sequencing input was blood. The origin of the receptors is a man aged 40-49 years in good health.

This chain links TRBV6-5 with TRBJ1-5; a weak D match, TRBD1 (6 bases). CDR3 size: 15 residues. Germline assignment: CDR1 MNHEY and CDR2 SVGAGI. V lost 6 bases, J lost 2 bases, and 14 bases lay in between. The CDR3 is CASSPRGAGNQPQHF. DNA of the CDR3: TGTGCCAGCAGCCCAAGGGGGGCCGGCAATCAGCCCCAGCATTTT.

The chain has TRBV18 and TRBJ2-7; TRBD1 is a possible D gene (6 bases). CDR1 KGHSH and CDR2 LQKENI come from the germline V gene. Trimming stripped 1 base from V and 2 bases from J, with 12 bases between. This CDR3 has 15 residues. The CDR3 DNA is TGTGCCAGCTCACCACAGGGACAAGGTCCCTACGAGCAGTACTTC. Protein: CASSPQGQGPYEQYF.

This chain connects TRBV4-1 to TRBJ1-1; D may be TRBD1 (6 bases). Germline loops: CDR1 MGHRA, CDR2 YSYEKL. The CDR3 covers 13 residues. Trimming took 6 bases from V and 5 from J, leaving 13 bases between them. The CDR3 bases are TGCGCCAGCAGATCAGGGGCGGGTACTGAAGCTTTCTTT. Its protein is CASRSGAGTEAFF.

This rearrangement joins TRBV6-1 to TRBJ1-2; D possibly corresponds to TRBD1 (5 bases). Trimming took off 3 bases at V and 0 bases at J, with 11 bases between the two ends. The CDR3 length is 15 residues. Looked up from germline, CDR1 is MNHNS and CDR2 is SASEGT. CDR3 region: CASSDRMTANYGYTF. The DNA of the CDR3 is TGTGCCAGCAGTGACCGGATGACAGCTAACTATGGCTACACCTTC.

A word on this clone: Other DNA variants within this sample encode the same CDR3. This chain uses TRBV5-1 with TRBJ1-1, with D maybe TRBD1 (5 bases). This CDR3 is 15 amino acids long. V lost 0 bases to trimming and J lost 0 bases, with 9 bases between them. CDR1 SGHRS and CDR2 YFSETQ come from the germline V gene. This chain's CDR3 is CASSLDGQMNTEAFF. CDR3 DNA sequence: TGCGCCAGCAGCTTGGACGGACAAATGAACACTGAAGCTTTCTTT.

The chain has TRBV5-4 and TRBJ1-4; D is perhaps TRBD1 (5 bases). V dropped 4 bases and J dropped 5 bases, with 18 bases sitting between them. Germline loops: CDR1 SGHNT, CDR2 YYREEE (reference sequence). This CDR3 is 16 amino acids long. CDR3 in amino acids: CASSRLKEGKNEKLFF. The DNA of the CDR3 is TGTGCCAGCAGCCGCCTTAAGGAGGGGAAAAATGAAAAACTGTTTTTT. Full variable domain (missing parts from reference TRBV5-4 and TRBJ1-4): ETGVTQSPTHLIKTRGQQVTLRCSSQSGHNTVSWYQQALGQGPQFIFQYYREEENGRGNFPPRFSGLQFPNYSSELNVNALELDDSALYLCASSRLKEGKNEKLFFGSGTQLSVL.

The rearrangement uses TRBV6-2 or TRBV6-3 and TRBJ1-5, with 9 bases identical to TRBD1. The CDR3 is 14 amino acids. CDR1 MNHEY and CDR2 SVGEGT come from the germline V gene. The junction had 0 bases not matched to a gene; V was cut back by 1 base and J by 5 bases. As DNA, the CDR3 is TGTGCCAGCAGTTACTGGGACAGGGATCAGCCCCAGCATTTT. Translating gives CASSYWDRDQPQHF.

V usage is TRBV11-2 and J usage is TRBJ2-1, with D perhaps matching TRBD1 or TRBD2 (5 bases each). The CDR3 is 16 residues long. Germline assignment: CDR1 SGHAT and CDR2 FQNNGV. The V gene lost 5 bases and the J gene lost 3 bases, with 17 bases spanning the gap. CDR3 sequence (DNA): TGTGCCAGCAGCGCCTCCGGGACGGTAGGCTACAATGAGCAGTTCTTC. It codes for CASSASGTVGYNEQFF.

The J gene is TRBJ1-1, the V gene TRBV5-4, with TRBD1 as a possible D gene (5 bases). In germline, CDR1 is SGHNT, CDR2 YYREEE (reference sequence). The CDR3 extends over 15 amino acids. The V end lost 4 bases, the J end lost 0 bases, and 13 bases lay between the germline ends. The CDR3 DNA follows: TGTGCCAGCAGCGGCACGGGACGGCTGAACACTGAAGCTTTCTTT. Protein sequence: CASSGTGRLNTEAFF.

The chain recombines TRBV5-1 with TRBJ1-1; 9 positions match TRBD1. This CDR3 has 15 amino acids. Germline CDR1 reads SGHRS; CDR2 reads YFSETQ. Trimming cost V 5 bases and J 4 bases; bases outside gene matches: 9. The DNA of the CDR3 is TGCGCCAGCAGTACACAGGGGGCGGAGAGCACTGAAGCTTTCTTT. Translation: CASSTQGAESTEAFF.

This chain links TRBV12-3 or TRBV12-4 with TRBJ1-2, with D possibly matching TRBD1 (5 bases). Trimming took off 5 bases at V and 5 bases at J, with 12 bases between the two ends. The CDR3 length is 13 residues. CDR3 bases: TGTGCCAGCAGTGCATCGGGGCAGTATGGCTACACCTTC. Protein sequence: CASSASGQYGYTF.

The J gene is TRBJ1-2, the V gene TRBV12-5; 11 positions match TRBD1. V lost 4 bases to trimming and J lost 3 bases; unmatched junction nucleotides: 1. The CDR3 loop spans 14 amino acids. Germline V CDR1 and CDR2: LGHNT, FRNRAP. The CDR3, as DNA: TGTGCTAGTGGTTGGGACAGGGGGTACTATGGCTACACCTTC. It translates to CASGWDRGYYGYTF.

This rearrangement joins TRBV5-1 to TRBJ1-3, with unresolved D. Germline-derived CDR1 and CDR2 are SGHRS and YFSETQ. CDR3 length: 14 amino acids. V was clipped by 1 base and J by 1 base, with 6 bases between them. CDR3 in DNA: TGCGCCAGCAGCTTGTTAGGATCTGGAAACACCATATATTTT. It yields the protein CASSLLGSGNTIYF.

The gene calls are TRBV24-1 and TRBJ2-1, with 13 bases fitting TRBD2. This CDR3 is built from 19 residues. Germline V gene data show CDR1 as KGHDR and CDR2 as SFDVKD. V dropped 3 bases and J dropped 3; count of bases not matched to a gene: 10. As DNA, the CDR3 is TGTGCCACCAGTGATCCCTTGGGGACTAGCGGGGCCCTCTACAATGAGCAGTTCTTC. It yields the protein CATSDPLGTSGALYNEQFF.

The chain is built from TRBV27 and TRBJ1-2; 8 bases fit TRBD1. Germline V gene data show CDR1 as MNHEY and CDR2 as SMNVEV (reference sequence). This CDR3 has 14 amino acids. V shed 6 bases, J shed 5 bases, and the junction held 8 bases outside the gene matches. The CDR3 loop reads CASRSQGVGYGYTF. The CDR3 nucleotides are TGTGCCAGCAGGTCACAGGGGGTTGGGTATGGCTACACCTTC.